This T cell receptor (beta chain) is from a study of blood T cells in healthy people across ages. Primers used in a second PCR of about 7 to 12 cycles were a sample-barcoded 5' primer and a J-beta primer mix. TCRdb passed the 5' RACE reads through MiXCR, listing each CDR3 protein once. The sample yields about 780,000 distinct CDR3 sequences, 25% to 30% seen once. The CDR3 consists of 15 residues. Germline CDR1 reads SGHTA; CDR2 reads FQGNSA. The V gene end was trimmed by 5 bases and the J gene end by 4 bases; junction bases not matched to a gene: 4. Turning to this clonotype: Just one base apart from a much larger clone, this may be a read error.

These data were also reused for a study on T cells of mothers and their children.

This clonotype was sampled from a boy aged 10-17 years in good health. The J gene is TRBJ2-5, the V gene TRBV7-2; 13 positions match TRBD2. Sequenced sample: blood. CDR3 sequence reads: CASSPRLAGGETQYF. DNA for the CDR3: TGTGCCAGCAGCCCCCGACTAGCGGGGGGAGAGACCCAGTACTTC.